Listed below are T cell receptor beta chains from one sample, sequenced in a study of blood T cell repertoires in COVID-19. Sequencing was performed with immunoSEQ multiplex PCR; in TCRdb, only in-frame clones are kept and a portion is missing. The sample records tens of thousands of clones, approximately 90% being singletons. The sequenced sample consisted of peripheral blood. Receptor source: a man aged 50 to 59 with active COVID-19. The CDR3 runs from the conserved cysteine through the conserved F or W. The order of the fields is V gene, J gene, D gene, clone size, CDR3 protein, CDR3 DNA. D genes are given only for firm matches. Clone size is not always given. Where it is, it says once, few, many or a class for expanded clones.

>TRBV7-6|TRBJ2-3|.|.
CASSLGQGNTDTQYF
TGTGCCAGCAGCTTAGGGCAGGGCAACACAGATACGCAGTATTTT
>TRBV9|TRBJ2-5|.|.
CASSPLTLGHTETQYF
TGTGCCAGCAGCCCCTTAACTCTGGGACATACGGAGACCCAGTACTTC
>TRBV7-8|TRBJ2-7|TRBD1|.
CASYTPDRGRGRDEQYF
TGTGCCAGCTACACTCCTGACCGCGGCAGGGGGCGCGACGAGCAGTACTTC
>TRBV27|TRBJ2-7|TRBD2|.
CASKPGTNYEQYF
TGTGCCAGCAAACCCGGGACTAACTACGAGCAGTACTTC
>TRBV6-6|TRBJ2-1|.|once
CASGNRGGMSNEQFF
TGTGCCAGCGGAAACAGGGGAGGAATGTCGAATGAGCAGTTCTTC
>TRBV10-3|TRBJ2-1|.|.
CAISEPYREWGDYNEQFF
TGTGCCATCAGTGAGCCCTATCGGGAGTGGGGGGATTACAATGAGCAGTTCTTC
>TRBV3-1/TRBV3-2|TRBJ2-3|TRBD2|.
CASSPTGLAGVYTDTQYF
TGTGCCAGCAGCCCCACGGGACTAGCGGGGGTTTACACAGATACGCAGTATTTT
>TRBV4-1|TRBJ1-2|.|.
CASSLIQGGGSGYTF
TGCGCCAGCAGCCTCATTCAGGGCGGGGGCAGTGGCTACACCTTC
>TRBV10-3|TRBJ1-2|TRBD1|.
CAISPRGSGYTF
TGTGCCATCAGCCCCAGGGGGTCTGGCTACACCTTC
>TRBV7-7|TRBJ2-2|.|.
CASSPLVSSSGELFF
TGTGCTAGCAGCCCCCTAGTCTCATCCTCGGGGGAGCTGTTTTTT
>TRBV10-3|TRBJ1-4|.|.
CAIGRSGEKLFF
TGTGCCATCGGGAGGTCGGGTGAAAAACTGTTTTTT
>TRBV18|TRBJ2-1|TRBD2|.
CASSPGTSGGEQFF
TGTGCCAGCTCACCGGGGACTAGCGGTGGTGAGCAGTTCTTC
>TRBV7-8|TRBJ2-7|.|.
CASRESYEQYF
TGTGCCAGCAGGGAGAGCTACGAGCAGTACTTC
>TRBV7-3|TRBJ1-5|.|.
CASSRSGGQPQHF
TGTGCCAGCAGCCGTAGCGGGGGTCAGCCCCAGCATTTT
>TRBV12-2|TRBJ2-7|.|.
CASRPAKDSSSYEQYF
TGTGCAAGTCGCCCAGCTAAAGACAGCAGCTCCTACGAGCAGTACTTC
>TRBV5-1|TRBJ1-2|TRBD1|.
CASRGQGYYGYTF
TGCGCCAGCCGAGGACAGGGATACTATGGCTACACCTTC
>TRBV5-1|TRBJ2-1|TRBD2|once
CASSLRPGTSGNNEQFF
TGCGCCAGCAGCTTGCGCCCCGGGACTAGCGGCAACAATGAGCAGTTCTTC
>TRBV5-1|TRBJ2-3|.|once
CASSSGYEGDTQYF
TGCGCCAGCAGCTCGGGGTATGAGGGAGATACGCAGTATTTT
>TRBV3-1/TRBV3-2|TRBJ2-7|TRBD1|.
CASSQRTLGQGGEQYF
TGTGCCAGCAGCCAGCGGACTTTGGGACAGGGTGGAGAGCAGTACTTC
>TRBV2|TRBJ1-1|.|.
CASESEMNTEAFF
TGTGCCAGCGAGAGCGAGATGAACACTGAAGCTTTCTTT
>TRBV15|TRBJ2-5|.|.
CATSREPDSQETQYF
TGTGCCACCAGCAGAGAGCCCGACAGCCAAGAGACCCAGTACTTC
>TRBV30|TRBJ2-2|TRBD2|.
CAWSAGLAGWDTGELFF
TGTGCCTGGAGTGCGGGACTAGCGGGATGGGACACCGGGGAGCTGTTTTTT
>TRBV4-3|TRBJ1-1|.|.
CASSQAYGLGLAF
TGCGCCAGCAGCCAAGCTTACGGATTGGGACTCGCTTTT
>TRBV6-2/TRBV6-3|TRBJ2-4|TRBD1|.
CASSYLDRDIWVAKNIQYF
TGTGCCAGCAGTTACTTGGACAGGGATATTTGGGTGGCCAAAAACATTCAGTACTTC
>TRBV7-9|TRBJ2-1|.|.
CASSLAPGNEQFF
TGTGCCAGCAGCTTAGCTCCGGGAAACGAGCAGTTCTTC
>TRBV11-3|TRBJ1-3|.|once
CASSLSSGNTIYF
TGTGCCAGCAGTCTTTCCTCTGGAAACACCATATATTTT
>TRBV6-5|TRBJ2-1|TRBD2|.
CASSYAGGVHNEQFF
TGTGCCAGCAGTTACGCGGGGGGCGTTCACAATGAGCAGTTCTTC
>TRBV6-1|TRBJ1-5|.|.
CASSDSTSNQPQHF
TGTGCCAGCAGTGATTCTACCAGCAATCAGCCCCAGCATTTT
>TRBV28|TRBJ1-6|TRBD1|once
CASSEGQSNSPLHF
TGTGCCAGCAGTGAGGGACAGAGTAATTCACCCCTCCACTTT
>TRBV27|TRBJ2-6|.|once
CASSFAVAGANVLTF
TGTGCCAGCAGTTTCGCAGTCGCTGGGGCCAACGTCCTGACTTTC
>TRBV7-9|TRBJ1-6|.|.
CASSLSQGNSPLHF
TGTGCCAGCAGCTTAAGCCAGGGAAATTCACCCCTCCACTTT
>TRBV4-3|TRBJ1-2|TRBD1|.
CASSQDGERGLINYGYTF
TGCGCCAGCAGCCAAGATGGGGAAAGGGGGCTGATTAACTATGGCTACACCTTC
>TRBV21-1|TRBJ2-7|.|.
CASSKQDRGVYEQYF
TGTGCCAGCAGCAAACAGGACAGGGGAGTCTACGAGCAGTACTTC
>TRBV7-2|TRBJ2-1|.|.
CASSLWGGRNEQFF
TGTGCCAGCAGCTTGTGGGGGGGCCGCAATGAGCAGTTCTTC
>TRBV4-1|TRBJ2-7|TRBD1|.
CASSQGTGTFYEQYF
TGCGCCAGCAGCCAAGGGACAGGGACCTTCTACGAGCAGTACTTC
>TRBV24-1|TRBJ2-3|TRBD1|.
CATKGQGALTDTQYF
TGTGCCACGAAGGGACAGGGGGCTCTTACAGATACGCAGTATTTT
>TRBV19|TRBJ2-6|TRBD1|once
CASSKWGQGASGANVLTF
TGTGCCAGTAGTAAGTGGGGACAGGGGGCGTCTGGGGCCAACGTCCTGACTTTC
>TRBV6-2/TRBV6-3|TRBJ2-7|TRBD2|.
CASSPLTSGSSEQYF
TGTGCCAGCAGTCCCCTGACTAGCGGGAGCAGCGAGCAGTACTTC
>TRBV10-3|TRBJ2-7|TRBD1|.
CAINPGTGSYEQYF
TGTGCCATCAATCCCGGGACAGGGTCCTACGAGCAGTACTTC
>TRBV19|TRBJ1-5|TRBD1|once
CASRGTGTLNQPQHF
TGTGCCAGTAGGGGGACAGGGACCCTCAATCAGCCCCAGCATTTT
>TRBV4-3|TRBJ2-1|.|.
CASSQVVGSEYNEQFF
TGCGCCAGCAGCCAAGTCGTCGGTAGCGAATACAATGAGCAGTTCTTC
>TRBV28|TRBJ2-1|TRBD2|.
CASQWAGGYNEQFF
TGTGCCAGCCAGTGGGCGGGAGGGTACAATGAGCAGTTCTTC
>TRBV7-3|TRBJ1-3|.|.
CASSLTGQNTIYF
TGTGCCAGCAGCTTAACGGGACAAAACACCATATATTTT
>TRBV7-3|TRBJ2-2|TRBD2|.
CASSLRGGGSANTGELFF
TGTGCCAGCAGCTTAAGAGGCGGGGGGTCAGCGAACACCGGGGAGCTGTTTTTT
>TRBV4-1|TRBJ1-5|.|few
CASSQTFSRGNQPQHF
TGCGCCAGCAGCCAAACCTTTTCTAGGGGGAATCAGCCCCAGCATTTT
>TRBV3-1/TRBV3-2|TRBJ2-3|TRBD2|.
CASSETSADTQYF
TGTGCCAGCAGCGAGACTAGCGCAGATACGCAGTATTTT
>TRBV3-1/TRBV3-2|TRBJ2-7|TRBD2|.
CASSQELAGGPHAYF
TGTGCCAGCAGCCAAGAGCTAGCGGGAGGGCCTCACGCCTACTTC
>TRBV28|TRBJ2-3|TRBD2|.
CASSFPRLAEDTDTQYF
TGTGCCAGCAGTTTCCCTAGACTAGCGGAAGACACAGATACGCAGTATTTT
>TRBV6-2/TRBV6-3|TRBJ1-5|TRBD1|.
CASSYTGDNQPQHF
TGTGCCAGCAGTTACACAGGGGATAATCAGCCCCAGCATTTT
>TRBV4-2|TRBJ2-3|.|.
CASSQLAQGGTDTQYF
TGTGCCAGCAGCCAACTAGCGCAAGGAGGCACAGATACGCAGTATTTT
>TRBV4-2|TRBJ1-4|.|.
CASTRTGANEKLFF
TGTGCCAGCACCCGAACAGGCGCGAATGAAAAACTGTTTTTT
>TRBV10-3|TRBJ2-1|TRBD2|.
CAISELASGSGNEQFF
TGTGCCATCAGTGAGTTAGCTAGCGGGAGTGGGAATGAGCAGTTCTTC
>TRBV9|TRBJ2-5|.|.
CASSVEGAETQYF
TGTGCCAGCAGCGTAGAGGGAGCCGAGACCCAGTACTTC
>TRBV6-1|TRBJ2-3|TRBD1|.
CASSAPTGHEMDTQYF
TGTGCCAGCAGTGCACCGACAGGGCACGAGATGGATACGCAGTATTTT